This T cell receptor (beta chain) is from a study of blood T cell repertoires in COVID-19. Study-wide context: T cells, B-cell-depleted T cells, or PBMCs provided the cDNA or gDNA that served as material.

The junction had 14 bases not matched to a gene; V was cut back by 1 base and J by 2 bases. Germline CDR1 MDHEN, CDR2 SYDVKM. The CDR3 runs to 19 residues. Repertoires were generated with immunoSEQ multiplex PCR, while TCRdb's copy carries only in-frame clones and drops some. Among fewer than 250,000 clones listed, roughly 80% were seen once. Individuals drawn from around 25 US areas were about 18 to 95 years old. Each participant's cohort was designated according to participant-reported clinical history. Resolution of symptoms, clearance, or two negative PCRs was present in recovered Cohort 3 donors.

V is TRBV28 and J is TRBJ2-3; 8 bases fit TRBD1. The receptor comes from a woman younger than 45 who had recovered from COVID-19. The sequencing input was PBMCs or T cells enriched from blood (not recorded which). The CDR3 sequence is CASSLLAWAGGRNTDTQYF. The CDR3 coding sequence is TGTGCCAGCAGTTTATTGGCCTGGGCAGGGGGCCGTAACACAGATACGCAGTATTTT.